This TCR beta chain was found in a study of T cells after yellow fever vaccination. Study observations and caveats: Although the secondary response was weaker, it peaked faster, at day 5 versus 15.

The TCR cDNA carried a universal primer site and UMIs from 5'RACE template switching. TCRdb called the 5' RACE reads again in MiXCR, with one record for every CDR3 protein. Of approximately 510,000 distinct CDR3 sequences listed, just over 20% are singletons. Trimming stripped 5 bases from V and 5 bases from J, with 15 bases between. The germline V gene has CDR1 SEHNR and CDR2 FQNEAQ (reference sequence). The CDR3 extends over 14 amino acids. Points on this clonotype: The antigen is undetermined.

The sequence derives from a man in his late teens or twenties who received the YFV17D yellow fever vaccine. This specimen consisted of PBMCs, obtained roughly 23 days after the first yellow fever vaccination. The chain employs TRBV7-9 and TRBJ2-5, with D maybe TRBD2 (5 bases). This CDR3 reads CASSRTLPWETQYF. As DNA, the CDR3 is TGTGCCAGCAGCCGGACTTTGCCGTGGGAGACCCAGTACTTC.